This paragraph reports one T cell receptor (beta chain). No antigen is known for it. Primers included in the PCR were 60 Vbeta and 13 Jbeta primers. This table comes from immunoSEQ multiplex PCR, and its TCRdb copy is limited to in-frame clones, with some not included. The sample has around 150,000 clones; roughly 77% are singletons. V lost 7 bases, J lost 0 bases, and 12 bases lay in between. CDR1 SEHNR and CDR2 FQNEAQ come from the germline V gene (reference sequence). The CDR3 is made up of 15 amino acids. This sample stems from a study of cytomegalovirus exposure and HLA in healthy donors. Study results and caveats: Association with HLA alleles at 0.05 false discovery rate was found for 15,000 to 20,000 TCR beta sequences in a later analysis. Investigators reported 164 TCR beta chains as tied to cytomegalovirus. Only CMV serostatus was available as immune exposure information.

The chain carries TRBV7-9 and TRBJ2-2; no definite D call. The specimen was PBMCs. The source of this sequence is a man aged 25-45 years in good health. The CDR3 sequence is CASTPPIPNTGELFF. DNA of the CDR3: TGTGCCAGCACCCCTCCTATCCCGAACACCGGGGAGCTGTTTTTT.